This entry features one TCR beta chain sequence. Sequencing used immunoSEQ multiplex PCR; TCRdb keeps in-frame clones, though not all of them. The table has about 440,000 clones, roughly 88% seen once. The sample comes from a study of blood T cell repertoires in COVID-19. Across the whole study: COVID-19 samples from acute and convalescent phases originated in the United States, Italy and Spain.

Germline V gene sequence: CDR1 LGHDT, CDR2 YNNKEL (reference sequence). CDR3 length: 15 amino acids. Trimming removed 5 bases at V and 1 base at J, with 14 bases between. This chain connects TRBV3-1 (or the pseudogene TRBV3-2) to TRBJ1-1, with D tentatively TRBD1 (6 bases). Sequenced: peripheral blood. The TCR comes from a woman aged 45-60 years with COVID-19, enrolled during active disease. CDR3 amino acids: CASSKTAGANTEAFF. The CDR3 DNA reads TGTGCCAGCAGCAAGACGGCAGGGGCGAACACTGAAGCTTTCTTT.